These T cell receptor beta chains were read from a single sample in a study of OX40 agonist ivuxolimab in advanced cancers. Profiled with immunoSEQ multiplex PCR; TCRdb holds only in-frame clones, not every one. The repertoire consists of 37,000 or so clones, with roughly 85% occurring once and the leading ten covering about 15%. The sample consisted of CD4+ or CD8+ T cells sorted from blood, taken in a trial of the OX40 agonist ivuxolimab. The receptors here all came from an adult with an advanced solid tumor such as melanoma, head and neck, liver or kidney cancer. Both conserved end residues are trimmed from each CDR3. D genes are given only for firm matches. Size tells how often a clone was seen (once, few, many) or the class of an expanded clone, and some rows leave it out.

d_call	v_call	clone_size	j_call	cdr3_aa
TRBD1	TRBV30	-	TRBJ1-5	AWSVPHHRGRGQPQH
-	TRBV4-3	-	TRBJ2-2	ASSSSAGTGELF
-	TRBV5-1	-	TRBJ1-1	ASSYAWAGRTEAF
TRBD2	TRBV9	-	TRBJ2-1	ASSVEGLAGFEQF
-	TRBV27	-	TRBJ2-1	ASSFIGRGVYNEQF
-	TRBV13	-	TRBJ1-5	ASSLGGGGNQPQH
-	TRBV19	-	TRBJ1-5	ASSIPNDSGNQPQH
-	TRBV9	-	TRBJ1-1	ASSPGGSSTEAF
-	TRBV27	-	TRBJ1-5	ASSLTDEGNQPQH
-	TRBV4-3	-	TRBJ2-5	ASSQVGLERRGGETQY
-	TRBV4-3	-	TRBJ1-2	ASSQGPEGGYT
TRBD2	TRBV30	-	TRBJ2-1	AWSALAGLYNEQF
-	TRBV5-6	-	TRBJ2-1	ASSYGTGDEQF
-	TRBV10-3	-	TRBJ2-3	AINVGTSLTDTQY
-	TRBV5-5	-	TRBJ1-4	ASSLEGFGEKLF
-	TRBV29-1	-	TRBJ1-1	SVEGQERGNTEAF
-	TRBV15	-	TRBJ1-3	ATSREAADAIFSGNTIY
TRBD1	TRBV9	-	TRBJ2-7	ASSPTGQGTYEQY
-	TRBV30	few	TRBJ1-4	AWSGGLFNEKLF
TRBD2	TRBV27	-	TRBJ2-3	ASSLLAGVVDTQY
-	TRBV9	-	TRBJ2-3	ASSEFPASTDTQY
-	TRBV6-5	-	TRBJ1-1	ASNVPWMMNTEAF
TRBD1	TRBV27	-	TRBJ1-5	ASRSETQGVRNQPQH
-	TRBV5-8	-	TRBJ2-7	ASSQVGESREQY
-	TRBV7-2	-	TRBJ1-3	ASSLRDILALRDTIY
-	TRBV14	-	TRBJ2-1	ASSQGSSSYNEQF
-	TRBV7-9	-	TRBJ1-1	ASSLEGKNTEAF
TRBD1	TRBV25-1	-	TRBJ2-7	ASSEVGDSYEQY
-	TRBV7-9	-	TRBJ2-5	ASSFSGVETQY
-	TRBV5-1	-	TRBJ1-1	ASRGVMNTEAF
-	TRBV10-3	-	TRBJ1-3	AIDGGSSSGNTIY
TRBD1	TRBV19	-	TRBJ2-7	ASSSAHSTGGSYEQY
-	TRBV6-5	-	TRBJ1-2	ASSYVGRANYGYT
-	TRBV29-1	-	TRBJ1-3	SVEIRGNTIY
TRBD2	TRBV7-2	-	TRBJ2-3	ASSLEGTSGGSTDTQY
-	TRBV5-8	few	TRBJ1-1	ASSPADTGLLAF
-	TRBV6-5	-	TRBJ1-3	ASIVERSGNTIY